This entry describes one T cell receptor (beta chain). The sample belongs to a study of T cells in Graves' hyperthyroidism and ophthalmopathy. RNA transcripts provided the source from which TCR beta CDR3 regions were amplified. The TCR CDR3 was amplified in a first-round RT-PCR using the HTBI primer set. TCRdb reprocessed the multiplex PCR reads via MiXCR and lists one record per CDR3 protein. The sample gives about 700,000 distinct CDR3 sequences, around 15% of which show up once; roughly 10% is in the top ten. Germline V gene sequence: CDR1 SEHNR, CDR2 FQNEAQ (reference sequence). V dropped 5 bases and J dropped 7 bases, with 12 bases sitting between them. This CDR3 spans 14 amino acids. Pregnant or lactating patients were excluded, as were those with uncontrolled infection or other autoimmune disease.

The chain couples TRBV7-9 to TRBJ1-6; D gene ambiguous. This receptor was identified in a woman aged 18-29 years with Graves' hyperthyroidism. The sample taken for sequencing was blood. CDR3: CASSAILGNSPLHF. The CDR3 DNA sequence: TGTGCCAGCAGCGCTATCCTGGGGAATTCACCCCTCCACTTT. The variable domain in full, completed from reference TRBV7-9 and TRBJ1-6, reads DTGVSQNPRHKITKRGQNVTFRCDPISEHNRLYWYRQTLGQGPEFLTYFQNEAQLEKSRLLSDRFSAERPKGSFSTLEIQRTEQGDSAMYLCASSAILGNSPLHFGNGTRLTVT.